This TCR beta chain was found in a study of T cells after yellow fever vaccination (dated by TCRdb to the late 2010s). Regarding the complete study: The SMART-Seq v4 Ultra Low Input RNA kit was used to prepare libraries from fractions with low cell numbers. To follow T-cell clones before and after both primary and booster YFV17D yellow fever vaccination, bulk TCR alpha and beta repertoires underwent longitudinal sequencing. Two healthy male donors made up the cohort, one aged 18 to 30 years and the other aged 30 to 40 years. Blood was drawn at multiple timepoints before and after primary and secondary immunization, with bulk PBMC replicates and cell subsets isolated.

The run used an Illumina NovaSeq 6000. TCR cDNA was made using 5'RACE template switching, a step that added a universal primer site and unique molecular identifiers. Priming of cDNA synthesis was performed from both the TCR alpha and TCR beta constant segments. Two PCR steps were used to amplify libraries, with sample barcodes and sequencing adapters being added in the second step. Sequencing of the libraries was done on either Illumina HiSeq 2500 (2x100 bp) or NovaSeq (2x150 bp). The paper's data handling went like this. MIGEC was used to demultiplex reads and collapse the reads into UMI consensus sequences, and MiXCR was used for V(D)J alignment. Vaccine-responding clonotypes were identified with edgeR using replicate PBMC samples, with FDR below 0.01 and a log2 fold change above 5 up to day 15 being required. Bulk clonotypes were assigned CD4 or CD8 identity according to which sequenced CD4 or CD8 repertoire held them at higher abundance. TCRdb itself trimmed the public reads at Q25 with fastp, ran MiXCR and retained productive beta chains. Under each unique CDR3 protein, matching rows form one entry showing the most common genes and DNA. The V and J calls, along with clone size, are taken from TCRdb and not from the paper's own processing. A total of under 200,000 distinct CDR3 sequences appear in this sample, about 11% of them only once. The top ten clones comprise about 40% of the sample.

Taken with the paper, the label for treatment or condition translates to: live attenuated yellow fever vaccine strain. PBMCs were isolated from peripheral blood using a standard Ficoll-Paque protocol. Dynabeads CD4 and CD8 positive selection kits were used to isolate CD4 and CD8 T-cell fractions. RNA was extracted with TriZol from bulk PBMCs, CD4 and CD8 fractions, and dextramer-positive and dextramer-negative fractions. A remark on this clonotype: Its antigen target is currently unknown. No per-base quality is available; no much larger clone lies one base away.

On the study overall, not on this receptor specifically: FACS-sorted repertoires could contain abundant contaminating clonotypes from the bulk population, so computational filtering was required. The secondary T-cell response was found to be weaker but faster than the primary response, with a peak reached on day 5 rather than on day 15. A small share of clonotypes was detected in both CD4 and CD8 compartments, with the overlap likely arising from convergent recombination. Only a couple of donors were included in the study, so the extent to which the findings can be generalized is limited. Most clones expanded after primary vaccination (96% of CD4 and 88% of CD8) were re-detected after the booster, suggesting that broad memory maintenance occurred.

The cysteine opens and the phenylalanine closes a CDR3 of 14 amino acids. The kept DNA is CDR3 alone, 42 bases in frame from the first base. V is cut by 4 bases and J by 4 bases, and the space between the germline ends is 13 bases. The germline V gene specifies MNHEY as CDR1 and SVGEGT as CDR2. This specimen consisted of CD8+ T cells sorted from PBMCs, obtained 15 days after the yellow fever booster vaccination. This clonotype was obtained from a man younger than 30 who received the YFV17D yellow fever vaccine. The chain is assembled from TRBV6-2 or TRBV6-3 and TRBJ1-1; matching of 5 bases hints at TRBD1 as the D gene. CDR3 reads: CASSWDPVGTEAFF. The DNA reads TGTGCCAGCAGTTGGGACCCAGTTGGCACTGAAGCTTTCTTT.